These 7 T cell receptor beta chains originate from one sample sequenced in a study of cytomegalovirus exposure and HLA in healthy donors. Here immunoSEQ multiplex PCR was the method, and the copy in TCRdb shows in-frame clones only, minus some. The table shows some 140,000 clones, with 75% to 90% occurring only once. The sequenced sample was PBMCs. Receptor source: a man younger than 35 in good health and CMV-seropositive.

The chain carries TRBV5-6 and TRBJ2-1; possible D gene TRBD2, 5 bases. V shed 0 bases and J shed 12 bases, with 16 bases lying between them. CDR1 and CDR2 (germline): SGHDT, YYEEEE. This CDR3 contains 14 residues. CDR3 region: CASSLDGGPRAQFF. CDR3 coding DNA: TGTGCCAGCAGCTTGGATGGAGGCCCCCGGGCGCAGTTCTTC. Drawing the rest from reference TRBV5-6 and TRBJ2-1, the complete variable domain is DAGVTQSPTHLIKTRGQQVTLRCSPKSGHDTVSWYQQALGQGPQFIFQYYEEEERQRGNFPDRFSGHQFPNYSSELNVNALLLGDSALYLCASSLDGGPRAQFFGPGTRLTVL.

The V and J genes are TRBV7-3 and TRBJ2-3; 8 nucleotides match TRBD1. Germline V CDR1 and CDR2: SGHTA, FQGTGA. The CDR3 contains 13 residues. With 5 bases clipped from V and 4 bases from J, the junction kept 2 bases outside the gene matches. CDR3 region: CASSVQGADTQYF. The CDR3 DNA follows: TGTGCCAGCAGCGTACAGGGGGCAGATACGCAGTATTTT.

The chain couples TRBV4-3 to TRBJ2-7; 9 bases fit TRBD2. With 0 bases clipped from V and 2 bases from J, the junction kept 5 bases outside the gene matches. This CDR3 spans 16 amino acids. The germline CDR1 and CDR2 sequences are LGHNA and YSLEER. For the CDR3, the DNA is TGCGCCAGCAGCCAAGATGGAATAGCGGGGGCCTACGAGCAGTACTTC. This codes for CASSQDGIAGAYEQYF.

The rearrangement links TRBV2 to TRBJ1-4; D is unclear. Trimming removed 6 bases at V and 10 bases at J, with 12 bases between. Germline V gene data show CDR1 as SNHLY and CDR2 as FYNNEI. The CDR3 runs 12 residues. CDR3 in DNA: TGTGCCAGCAGCCCGGGAGCAGGAAAACTGTTTTTT. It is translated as CASSPGAGKLFF.

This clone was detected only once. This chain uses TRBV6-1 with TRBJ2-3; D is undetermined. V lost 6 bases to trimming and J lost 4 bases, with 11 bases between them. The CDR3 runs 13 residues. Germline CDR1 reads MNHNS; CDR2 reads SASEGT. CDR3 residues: CASSASVADTQYF. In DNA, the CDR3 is TGTGCCAGCAGCGCTTCAGTGGCAGATACGCAGTATTTT.

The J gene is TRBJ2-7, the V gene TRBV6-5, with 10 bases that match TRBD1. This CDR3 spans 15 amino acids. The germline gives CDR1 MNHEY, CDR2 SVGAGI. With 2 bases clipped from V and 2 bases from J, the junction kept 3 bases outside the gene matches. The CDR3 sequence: CASSYGTGATYEQYF. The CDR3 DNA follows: TGTGCCAGCAGTTACGGGACAGGGGCGACCTACGAGCAGTACTTC.

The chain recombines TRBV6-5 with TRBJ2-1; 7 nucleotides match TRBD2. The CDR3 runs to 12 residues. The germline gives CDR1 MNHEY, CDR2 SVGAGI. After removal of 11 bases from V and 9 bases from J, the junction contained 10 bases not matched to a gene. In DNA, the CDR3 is TGTGCCGCCGGACTAGTTCTGCGTGAGCAGTTCTTC. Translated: CAAGLVLREQFF.